The 27 T cell receptor beta chains below were found in one sample sequenced in a study of blood T cell repertoires in COVID-19. Profiled with immunoSEQ multiplex PCR; TCRdb holds only in-frame clones, not every one. The repertoire includes about 190,000 clones, roughly 90% of them detected once, and around 1.5% sits in the top ten. The material sequenced was peripheral blood. The receptor source for this set is a man younger than 35 with active or convalescent COVID-19.

This sequence joins TRBV9 and TRBJ2-1, with D hard to call. Trimming cost V 0 bases and J 4 bases, with 14 bases left between them. The CDR3 covers 16 residues. The germline V gene has CDR1 SGDLS and CDR2 YYNGEE. The CDR3 here is CASSVGVGSEYNEQFF. The CDR3 DNA is TGTGCCAGCAGCGTAGGAGTTGGCAGCGAATACAATGAGCAGTTCTTC.

The gene calls are TRBV10-3 and TRBJ1-2; D gene uncertain. The CDR3 runs to 14 residues. Germline V lookup: CDR1 ENHRY, CDR2 SYGVKD. The V end was cut by 0 bases, the J end by 7 bases, with 12 bases between. In nucleotides, the CDR3 is TGTGCCATCAGTGAGTCATCTTCAGCGGGTGGCTACACCTTC. This gives the protein CAISESSSAGGYTF.

The chain is built from TRBV5-1 and TRBJ2-2, with 13 bases identical to TRBD2. Per the germline V gene, CDR1 is SGHRS and CDR2 is YFSETQ. Unmatched junction bases numbered 12, after V lost 5 bases and J lost 5 bases. CDR3 length equals 18 residues. The CDR3 DNA sequence: TGCGCCAGCAGACTCCTACTAGCGGGAGGGGCGAGGACCGGGGAGCTGTTTTTT. This sequence encodes CASRLLLAGGARTGELFF.

The chain combines TRBV19 with TRBJ2-3, with TRBD2 matching 8 bases. The trim removed 1 base at V and 4 bases at J, leaving 4 bases unmatched. This CDR3 region has 15 residues. CDR1 is LNHDA and CDR2 is SQIVND in the germline V gene (reference sequence). DNA of the CDR3: TGTGCCAGTAGTATAGTCGGGGGGGCTGCAGATACGCAGTATTTT. Translated, it gives CASSIVGGAADTQYF.

This clone was counted a few times. This rearrangement joins TRBV4-1 to TRBJ1-4; 9 nucleotides match TRBD1. Germline assignment: CDR1 MGHRA and CDR2 YSYEKL. After removal of 1 base from V and 6 bases from J, the junction contained 9 bases not matched to a gene. This CDR3 has 17 residues. The CDR3 region is CASSQGGTGFEYEKLFF. The CDR3 nucleotides are TGCGCCAGCAGCCAAGGGGGGACAGGGTTTGAATATGAAAAACTGTTTTTT.

CDR3 in amino acids: CASSPGQGTYNEQFF. The CDR3 nucleotides read TGCGCCAGCAGCCCCGGACAGGGCACCTACAATGAGCAGTTCTTC. J is TRBJ2-1 and V is TRBV5-1; 8 nucleotides match TRBD1. This CDR3 spans 15 amino acids. The V and J ends lost 4 bases and 2 bases, in that order; junction bases with no gene match: 5. Germline CDR1 and CDR2: SGHRS and YFSETQ.

In this sample, this clone turned up once. J is TRBJ2-5 and V is TRBV12-3 or TRBV12-4; D perhaps matches TRBD1 (5 bases). The V and J ends lost 3 bases and 4 bases respectively, with 9 bases between them. This CDR3 contains 13 residues. The CDR3 region is CASSLRQGETQYF. CDR3 bases: TGTGCCAGCAGTTTGCGGCAGGGAGAGACCCAGTACTTC.

CDR3 nucleotide sequence: TGTGCCAGCAGCGTATCGCAACAGACAGGGGTTTGGTCTGAAGCTTTCTTT. Encoded protein: CASSVSQQTGVWSEAFF. The V gene is TRBV9, the J gene TRBJ1-1, with TRBD1 identical over 8 bases. CDR3 length: 17 amino acids. CDR1 and CDR2 (germline): SGDLS, YYNGEE. The trim removed 1 base at V and 6 bases at J, leaving 14 bases unmatched.

This sequence joins TRBV15 and TRBJ1-6, with a weak D call TRBD1 (5 bases). Germline V CDR1 and CDR2: LNHNV, YYDKDF (reference sequence). The V and J ends lost 0 bases and 9 bases respectively, with 12 bases between them. CDR3 length equals 15 residues. In DNA form, the CDR3 reads TGTGCCACCAGCAGAGAGAGACAGATAACTTCACCCCTCCACTTT. The encoded protein is CATSRERQITSPLHF.

The chain combines TRBV19 with TRBJ1-5; weak D call: TRBD1 (5 bases). V was cut by 7 bases and J by 4 bases, with 8 bases left in between. The germline V gene encodes CDR1 LNHDA and CDR2 SQIVND (reference sequence). The CDR3 consists of 12 residues. Written as DNA, the CDR3 is TGTGCCAGTACCCCAGGGAATCAGCCCCAGCATTTT. It encodes CASTPGNQPQHF.

This chain links TRBV7-9 with TRBJ1-2; the D is unclear. Germline CDR1 SEHNR, CDR2 FQNEAQ (reference sequence). The CDR3 has 10 amino acids. Trimming removed 5 bases from V and 4 bases from J, with 2 bases in between. CDR3 residues: CASSRYGYTF. In DNA, the CDR3 is TGTGCCAGCAGCCGCTATGGCTACACCTTC.

CDR3 nucleotide sequence: TGCGCCAGCAGCTACGGGACTAGAGCAGATACGCAGTATTTT. Translating gives CASSYGTRADTQYF. V and J are TRBV5-1 and TRBJ2-3; 8 nucleotides line up with TRBD2. The CDR3 sequence is 14 residues long. The germline V gene has CDR1 SGHRS and CDR2 YFSETQ. With V trimmed by 3 bases and J by 4 bases, 4 bases remained unmatched.

J is TRBJ2-1 and V is TRBV7-9; 11 nucleotides match TRBD1. The V gene's germline CDR1 is SEHNR and CDR2 FQNEAQ (reference sequence). With 7 bases clipped from V and 8 bases from J, the junction kept 13 bases outside the gene matches. CDR3 length: 16 residues. CDR3 in amino acids: CASTHVPGQGGDEQFF. The CDR3 region has the DNA TGTGCCAGCACCCACGTACCGGGACAGGGGGGTGATGAGCAGTTCTTC.

The chain recombines TRBV11-2 with TRBJ2-3; 8 nucleotides match TRBD2. J was trimmed by 3 bases and V by 3 bases; bases with no gene match: 5. The germline V gene encodes CDR1 SGHAT and CDR2 FQNNGV. The CDR3 sequence is 15 residues long. The CDR3 DNA is TGTGCCAGCAGCTTTAGCGGGAAGGAAACAGATACGCAGTATTTT. Translating it yields CASSFSGKETDTQYF.

The chain joins TRBV2 to TRBJ1-5; D ambiguous. CDR1 SNHLY and CDR2 FYNNEI come from the germline V gene. Trimming pared 5 bases from V and 1 base from J, leaving 12 bases between. The CDR3 is 15 residues long. The CDR3, as DNA: TGTGCCAGCAGTTCACCGGGAATAAGCAATCAGCCCCAGCATTTT. It specifies CASSSPGISNQPQHF. Variable domain in full (rest from reference TRBV2 and TRBJ1-5): EPEVTQTPSHQVTQMGQEVILRCVPISNHLYFYWYRQILGQKVEFLVSFYNNEISEKSEIFDDQFSVERPDGSNFTLKIRSTKLEDSAMYFCASSSPGISNQPQHFGDGTRLSIL.

V is TRBV5-8 and J is TRBJ1-5; TRBD1 aligns across 11 bases. V was pared by 3 bases and J by 7 bases, with 12 bases of the junction left unmatched. CDR1 is SGHTS and CDR2 is YDEGEE in the germline V gene. There are 17 residues in the CDR3. CDR3 in amino acids: CASSSGQGVQLGQPQHF. The CDR3, as DNA: TGTGCCAGCAGCTCGGGACAGGGGGTACAACTAGGGCAGCCCCAGCATTTT.

This clone was detected a few times. The chain combines TRBV19 with TRBJ1-1; 10 positions agree with TRBD1. Germline CDR1 is LNHDA and CDR2 is SQIVND (reference sequence). With V trimmed by 5 bases and J by 4 bases, 4 bases remained unmatched. This CDR3 region has 14 residues. The CDR3: CASSVDRGGTEAFF. In DNA, the CDR3 is TGTGCCAGTAGTGTGGACAGGGGGGGCACTGAAGCTTTCTTT.

J is TRBJ1-1 and V is TRBV18; 8 positions agree with TRBD1. Germline-derived CDR1 and CDR2 are KGHSH and LQKENI. Unmatched junction bases numbered 1, after V lost 4 bases and J lost 0 bases. The CDR3 sequence is 14 residues long. CDR3 amino acids: CASSQQGVNTEAFF. As DNA, the CDR3 is TGTGCCAGCTCACAACAGGGGGTGAACACTGAAGCTTTCTTT.

The rearrangement uses TRBV7-2 and TRBJ2-7; 11 bases map to TRBD2. V lost 1 base, J lost 4 bases, and 6 bases stayed unmatched. Germline CDR1 and CDR2: SGHTA and FQGNSA. The length of the CDR3 is 16 residues. Written as DNA, the CDR3 is TGTGCCAGCAGCTTAGAGACTAGCGGGATCGGGTACGAGCAGTACTTC. It is translated as CASSLETSGIGYEQYF.

This clone came up a few times. V and J are TRBV5-4 and TRBJ2-1; TRBD1 is a possible D gene (6 bases). The CDR3 loop spans 14 amino acids. The V gene's germline CDR1 is SGHNT and CDR2 YYREEE (reference sequence). V was pared by 0 bases and J by 4 bases, with 8 bases between. CDR3 sequence reads: CASSLEGHYNEQFF. Written as DNA, the CDR3 is TGTGCCAGCAGCTTGGAGGGACATTACAATGAGCAGTTCTTC.

The chain is built from TRBV4-1 and TRBJ1-1, with TRBD1 identical over 7 bases. Unmatched junction bases numbered 8, after V lost 3 bases and J lost 7 bases. This CDR3 spans 14 amino acids. Per the germline V gene, CDR1 is MGHRA and CDR2 is YSYEKL. The DNA for the CDR3 is TGCGCCAGCAGCCACATGGGACAGACCATTGAAGCTTTCTTT. This encodes CASSHMGQTIEAFF.

CDR3 nucleotides: TGCGCCAGCAGCTTGGTTGTCGCGGGAGCGGACGAGCAGTACTTC. It is translated as CASSLVVAGADEQYF. This chain joins TRBV5-1 and TRBJ2-7; 7 bases fit TRBD2. V gave up 0 bases and J gave up 5 bases; unmatched junction bases: 8. The CDR3 length is 15 residues. Per germline, CDR1 SGHRS and CDR2 YFSETQ.

The rearrangement uses TRBV5-8 and TRBJ1-1; TRBD1 is a possible D gene (5 bases). The CDR3 spans 15 residues. Germline CDR1 reads SGHTS; CDR2 reads YDEGEE. Between the trimmed V and J ends, which lost 3 bases and 5 bases, there was a span of 17 bases. For the CDR3, the DNA is TGTGCCAGCAGCTCGCTTTGGGCAGGGCAGACTGAAGCTTTCTTT. Protein: CASSSLWAGQTEAFF.

V usage is TRBV5-1 and J usage is TRBJ1-2; D is possibly TRBD1 (6 bases). Per the germline V gene, CDR1 is SGHRS and CDR2 is YFSETQ. The CDR3 spans 14 residues. Trimming stripped 0 bases from V and 4 bases from J, with 10 bases between. CDR3 region: CASSLADSSYGYTF. CDR3 sequence (DNA): TGCGCCAGCAGCTTGGCGGACAGCAGCTATGGCTACACCTTC.

This sequence joins TRBV9 and TRBJ2-2; a possible D gene is TRBD1 (5 bases). Deletions cut 2 bases from V and 7 bases from J, with 12 bases between. CDR3 length equals 14 residues. Germline lookup yields CDR1 SGDLS and CDR2 YYNGEE. CDR3 loop: CASSVGSRGGELFF. The CDR3 region has the DNA TGTGCCAGCAGCGTGGGGTCTAGGGGCGGGGAGCTGTTTTTT.

This clone was seen just once. The chain is built from TRBV6-1 and TRBJ2-1; TRBD2 might be the D (6 bases). Germline CDR1 reads MNHNS; CDR2 reads SASEGT. V lost 2 bases, J lost 2 bases, and 10 bases lay in between. This CDR3 has 15 residues. This chain's CDR3 is CASSELGGPYNEQFF. Here the CDR3 DNA reads TGTGCCAGCAGTGAACTCGGGGGACCCTACAATGAGCAGTTCTTC.

The rearrangement links TRBV3-1 (or the pseudogene TRBV3-2) to TRBJ2-5; 7 bases are a match to TRBD2. In germline, CDR1 is LGHDT, CDR2 YNNKEL (reference sequence). This CDR3 contains 17 residues. V trimming: 4 bases; J trimming: 1 base; junction bases outside the gene matches: 12. The chain's CDR3 is CASSPKGAGSFQETQYF. The DNA for the CDR3 is TGTGCCAGCAGCCCCAAGGGAGCGGGATCCTTCCAAGAGACCCAGTACTTC.